This TCR beta chain was sequenced during a study of early T cells in non-severe SARS-CoV-2 infection. Overall study: Investigators sequenced bulk RNA drawn from unsorted whole blood, and chains remained unpaired. Study findings and constraints: Matching results from VDJdb favored anti-spike CD8 responses, leaving private and CD4 specificities undetected.

The CDR3 is 12 amino acids. V dropped 0 bases and J dropped 6 bases, with 8 bases sitting between them. Germline lookup yields CDR1 DFQATT and CDR2 SNEGSKA (reference sequence). Worth noting for this clonotype: The antigen is unknown.

TCRdb processed the 5' RACE reads anew with MiXCR; each CDR3 protein has one entry. The sample records roughly 56,000 distinct CDR3 sequences, approximately 10% being singletons. The sequencing sample was made of whole blood. The clonotype originates from an adult who was a healthcare worker with PCR-confirmed SARS-CoV-2 infection or an uninfected control (not recorded which). This chain joins TRBV20-1 and TRBJ1-2; D not certain. CDR3 sequence reads: CSARDQLHGYTF. The DNA for the CDR3 is TGCAGTGCTAGAGATCAACTCCATGGCTACACCTTC.